Listed here are 26 T cell receptor beta chains from one sample, sequenced in a study of Tregs in tolerant kidney transplant recipients. The protocol was immunoSEQ multiplex PCR, while the TCRdb copy is restricted to in-frame clones and leaves out a portion. This table has 100,000 to 120,000 clones, almost 90% appearing once. This specimen was CD4+ T cells from blood, taken before the transplant. These receptors all stem from a human donor who received a combined kidney and bone marrow transplant.

The CDR3 DNA sequence: TGTGCCAGCAGCTCCCTTCCAGGGACTAGCGGTGGTACGCAGTATTTT. This codes for CASSSLPGTSGGTQYF. The V and J genes are TRBV5-4 and TRBJ2-3, with 11 bases that match TRBD2. After removal of 3 bases from V and 8 bases from J, the junction contained 11 bases not matched to a gene. This CDR3 comprises 16 residues. The germline CDR1 and CDR2 sequences are SGHNT and YYREEE (reference sequence).

This chain links TRBV5-4 with TRBJ1-2, with D possibly matching TRBD1 (6 bases). This CDR3 comprises 16 residues. Germline lookup yields CDR1 SGHNT and CDR2 YYREEE (reference sequence). V was trimmed by 4 bases and J by 0 bases, leaving 16 bases between them. CDR3 protein: CASSRDTNYANYGYTF. The CDR3 DNA reads as TGTGCCAGCAGCCGGGACACTAATTACGCTAACTATGGCTACACCTTC.

The V call is TRBV7-8, the J call TRBJ2-3; TRBD2 matches 13 bases. The CDR3 totals 16 residues. V lost 4 bases to trimming and J lost 2 bases; unmatched junction nucleotides: 3. Germline-derived CDR1 and CDR2 are SGHVS and FQNEAQ. CDR3 sequence reads: CASSSGLAGATDTQYF. The CDR3 DNA sequence: TGTGCCAGCAGCTCCGGACTAGCGGGGGCCACAGATACGCAGTATTTT.

J is TRBJ1-3 and V is TRBV2; D is uncertain. The germline CDR1 and CDR2 sequences are SNHLY and FYNNEI. There are 15 residues in the CDR3. Between the trimmed V and J ends, which lost 1 base and 0 bases, there was a span of 7 bases. CDR3 loop: CASSEDIASGNTIYF. CDR3 coding DNA: TGTGCCAGCAGTGAAGACATCGCCTCTGGAAACACCATATATTTT.

This chain uses TRBV18 with TRBJ2-7; 12 positions agree with TRBD1. Germline values: CDR1 KGHSH, CDR2 LQKENI. This CDR3 region has 15 residues. Trimming removed 6 bases from V and 1 base from J; junction bases left unmatched: 4. DNA for the CDR3: TGTGCCAGCTCTCGGGACAGGGGGCGATCCTACGAGCAGTACTTC. Translation gives CASSRDRGRSYEQYF.

The chain is built from TRBV6-5 and TRBJ2-1; 10 nucleotides match TRBD2. After removal of 2 bases from V and 9 bases from J, the junction contained 7 bases not matched to a gene. The CDR3 consists of 15 residues. Germline CDR1 and CDR2: MNHEY and SVGAGI. The CDR3 is CASSYRLAGVGEQFF. The CDR3 DNA reads TGTGCCAGCAGTTACCGCCTAGCGGGAGTGGGTGAGCAGTTCTTC.

The V gene is TRBV5-8, the J gene TRBJ1-2, with D possibly matching TRBD1 (6 bases). The CDR3 loop spans 14 amino acids. Germline loops: CDR1 SGHTS, CDR2 YDEGEE. V lost 4 bases, J lost 6 bases, and 16 bases lay in between. The CDR3, as DNA: TGTGCCAGCAGCCCCCGTTACAGGGAAAATGGCTACACCTTC. Translation gives CASSPRYRENGYTF. The whole variable domain, filled in from reference TRBV5-8 and TRBJ1-2, reads EAGVTQSPTHLIKTRGQQATLRCSPISGHTSVYWYQQALGLGLQFLLWYDEGEERNRGNFPPRFSGRQFPNYSSELNVNALELEDSALYLCASSPRYRENGYTFGSGTRLTVV.

J is TRBJ2-1 and V is TRBV6-5, with 11 nucleotides matching TRBD2. V lost 6 bases, J lost 7 bases, and 5 bases stayed unmatched. Germline V gives CDR1 MNHEY, CDR2 SVGAGI. The CDR3 length is 14 residues. For the CDR3, the DNA is TGTGCCAGCAGGGAACTAGCGGGAGATAATGAGCAGTTCTTC. The encoded protein is CASRELAGDNEQFF.

The chain employs TRBV28 and TRBJ2-3, with 15 bases that match TRBD2. From germline, CDR1 is MDHEN and CDR2 SYDVKM. This CDR3 comprises 17 residues. Losses at the gene ends were 3 bases for V and 3 bases for J; bases not matched to a gene: 4. The CDR3 region has the DNA TGTGCCAGCAGTTTTGGGACTAGCGGGAGGAGGACAGATACGCAGTATTTT. It translates to CASSFGTSGRRTDTQYF.

J is TRBJ2-5 and V is TRBV9; 15 positions agree with TRBD2. With 0 bases clipped from V and 5 bases from J, the junction kept 11 bases outside the gene matches. CDR3 length: 19 amino acids. Per the germline V gene, CDR1 is SGDLS and CDR2 is YYNGEE. The CDR3 reads CASSVGVGLAGGGAETQYF. CDR3 coding DNA: TGTGCCAGCAGCGTAGGGGTCGGACTAGCGGGAGGGGGAGCGGAGACCCAGTACTTC.

The rearrangement uses TRBV27 and TRBJ1-1; 10 bases match TRBD1. Per germline, CDR1 MNHEY and CDR2 SMNVEV (reference sequence). The trim removed 8 bases at V and 2 bases at J, leaving 5 bases unmatched. The CDR3 consists of 14 residues. DNA of the CDR3: TGTGCCAGCCCACGACAGGGGGCCAACACTGAAGCTTTCTTT. Amino acid sequence: CASPRQGANTEAFF.

The chain carries TRBV5-1 and TRBJ1-2; TRBD1 matches 11 bases. The CDR3 length is 16 residues. The germline V gene has CDR1 SGHRS and CDR2 YFSETQ. Germline trimming cut 0 bases from V and 8 bases from J; bases unmatched to any gene: 9. CDR3 protein: CASSLGDRGRNEGYTF. The CDR3 nucleotides read TGCGCCAGCAGCTTGGGGGACAGGGGGAGAAATGAGGGCTACACCTTC.

DNA of the CDR3: TGTGCCAGCAGCTTAGAACTGGGGCTGGCTGAAGCTTTCTTT. Translated, it gives CASSLELGLAEAFF. The chain carries TRBV7-9 and TRBJ1-1, with D perhaps matching TRBD1 (5 bases). V gave up 1 base and J gave up 6 bases, with 12 bases separating them. Germline CDR1 and CDR2: SEHNR and FQNEAQ (reference sequence). The CDR3 consists of 14 residues.

The chain has TRBV6-5 and TRBJ2-4; D is undetermined. Between the trimmed V and J ends, which lost 6 bases and 5 bases, there was a span of 8 bases. The CDR3 is made up of 12 amino acids. Germline CDR1 is MNHEY and CDR2 is SVGAGI. The CDR3 nucleotides are TGTGCCAGCAGCGACACTGAAAACATTCAGTACTTC. Translating gives CASSDTENIQYF.

V is TRBV28 and J is TRBJ1-4; D not resolved. The CDR3 length is 15 residues. Germline V CDR1 and CDR2: MDHEN, SYDVKM. V was pared by 4 bases and J by 7 bases, with 16 bases between. CDR3 loop: CASSYPSSGSEKLFF. Here the CDR3 DNA reads TGTGCCAGCAGTTACCCCTCTTCGGGGAGTGAAAAACTGTTTTTT.

As for this clone: The same CDR3 can be traced to other DNA sequences in this sample. This rearrangement joins TRBV5-1 to TRBJ2-2; 8 bases align to TRBD1. Germline loops: CDR1 SGHRS, CDR2 YFSETQ. V lost 5 bases, J lost 2 bases, and 5 bases stayed unmatched. The CDR3 runs 15 residues. CDR3 bases: TGCGCCAGCAGTTCCGGGACAGGCAACACCGGGGAGCTGTTTTTT. Its translation: CASSSGTGNTGELFF. Variable domain in full (rest from reference TRBV5-1 and TRBJ2-2): KAGVTQTPRYLIKTRGQQVTLSCSPISGHRSVSWYQQTPGQGLQFLFEYFSETQRNKGNFPGRFSGRQFSNSRSEMNVSTLELGDSALYLCASSSGTGNTGELFFGEGSRLTVL.

This chain links TRBV2 with TRBJ2-3; 8 nucleotides line up with TRBD1. Trimming at V came to 4 bases and at J to 0 bases, leaving 3 bases not matched to a gene. From germline, CDR1 is SNHLY and CDR2 FYNNEI. The length of the CDR3 is 15 residues. The CDR3 here is CASSGTGLSTDTQYF. As DNA, the CDR3 is TGTGCCAGCAGTGGGACAGGGCTTAGCACAGATACGCAGTATTTT.

The chain employs TRBV10-3 and TRBJ1-5, with D perhaps TRBD1 (6 bases). The CDR3 is 16 residues long. CDR1 is ENHRY, CDR2 SYGVKD, per germline. V was clipped by 6 bases and J by 0 bases, with 15 bases between them. The CDR3: CAIRPDSSISNQPQHF. The CDR3 DNA reads as TGTGCCATCAGGCCGGACAGCTCCATTAGCAATCAGCCCCAGCATTTT.

V is TRBV15 and J is TRBJ1-6; D might be TRBD1 (5 bases). The CDR3 has 15 residues. CDR1 and CDR2 from the germline V gene are LNHNV and YYDKDF (reference sequence). V was cut by 0 bases and J by 7 bases, with 10 bases left in between. The CDR3 protein is CATSRDRQGNSPLHF. CDR3 coding DNA: TGTGCCACCAGCAGAGATAGGCAGGGAAATTCACCCCTCCACTTT.

The V and J genes are TRBV30 and TRBJ2-2; tentatively, D is TRBD2 (6 bases). Between the trimmed V and J ends, which lost 3 bases and 4 bases, there was a span of 15 bases. This CDR3 has 15 residues. Germline CDR1 is GTSNPN and CDR2 is SVGIG (reference sequence). The CDR3 sequence: CAWRIRGTGTGELFF. Here the CDR3 DNA reads TGTGCCTGGAGGATTCGGGGGACGGGCACCGGGGAGCTGTTTTTT.

This chain connects TRBV5-4 to TRBJ1-2, with D possibly TRBD1 on 5 matching bases. CDR3 length: 13 amino acids. Trimming stripped 5 bases from V and 2 bases from J, with 10 bases between. Germline V lookup: CDR1 SGHNT, CDR2 YYREEE (reference sequence). This chain's CDR3 is CASSSRQNYGYTF. As DNA, the CDR3 is TGTGCCAGCAGTTCCCGACAGAACTATGGCTACACCTTC. The full variable domain, completed using reference TRBV5-4 and TRBJ1-2, is ETGVTQSPTHLIKTRGQQVTLRCSSQSGHNTVSWYQQALGQGPQFIFQYYREEENGRGNFPPRFSGLQFPNYSSELNVNALELDDSALYLCASSSRQNYGYTFGSGTRLTVV.

This clone was seen a single time. V and J are TRBV18 and TRBJ1-5; 9 bases are a match to TRBD1. This CDR3 region has 14 residues. Germline CDR1 reads KGHSH; CDR2 reads LQKENI. V lost 6 bases, J lost 4 bases, and 4 bases stayed unmatched. CDR3 sequence reads: CASSQGQGNQPQHF. The CDR3 DNA is TGTGCCAGCTCGCAAGGACAGGGGAATCAGCCCCAGCATTTT.

This clone was seen repeatedly, ten times or more. The sample holds other DNA sequences that translate to the same CDR3. The chain is built from TRBV10-2 and TRBJ1-2, with a tentative D call TRBD1 (5 bases). V was trimmed by 6 bases and J by 4 bases, leaving 9 bases between them. Germline lookup yields CDR1 WSHSY and CDR2 SAAADI. The CDR3 is 12 residues long. CDR3 DNA: TGCGCCAGCAGGACAGATTCCTATGGCTACACCTTC. It is translated as CASRTDSYGYTF.

The chain uses TRBV7-2 and TRBJ1-1, with a weak D call TRBD1 (5 bases). Looked up from germline, CDR1 is SGHTA and CDR2 is FQGNSA. The CDR3 contains 14 residues. V lost 4 bases, J lost 1 base, and 10 bases lay in between. For the CDR3, the DNA is TGTGCCAGCAGCTCGGACGGGGGGAACACTGAAGCTTTCTTT. Translating it yields CASSSDGGNTEAFF. Full variable domain (outside the CDR3, taken from reference TRBV7-2 and TRBJ1-1): GAGVSQSPSNKVTEKGKDVELRCDPISGHTALYWYRQSLGQGLEFLIYFQGNSAPDKSGLPSDRFSAERTGGSVSTLTIQRTQQEDSAVYLCASSSDGGNTEAFFGQGTRLTVV.

This chain uses TRBV6-5 with TRBJ2-5; D is ambiguous. CDR1 and CDR2 from the germline V gene are MNHEY and SVGAGI. V lost 5 bases and J 7 bases, leaving 8 bases between the germline ends. CDR3 length equals 11 residues. The CDR3 bases are TGTGCCAGCAGTGTGTTCGGGACCCAGTACTTC. Translating gives CASSVFGTQYF.

The chain joins TRBV5-1 to TRBJ1-1; 11 bases agree with TRBD1. CDR3 length: 17 amino acids. V gave up 0 bases and J gave up 5 bases; unmatched junction bases: 9. Germline CDR1 and CDR2: SGHRS and YFSETQ. The CDR3 loop is CASSLVPDRGRGTEAFF. The CDR3 nucleotides are TGCGCCAGCAGCTTGGTTCCGGACAGGGGGCGAGGAACTGAAGCTTTCTTT.